This T cell receptor (beta chain) was sequenced in a study of blood T cell repertoires in COVID-19 (dated by TCRdb to the early 2020s). Background for the entire study: Samples from collaborators originated in the United States, Italy and Spain and spanned both the acute and convalescent phases of COVID-19. The prospective study material was composed of cDNA or gDNA derived from T cells, B-cell-depleted T cells, or PBMCs. Deeply sampled blood TCRbeta repertoires from subjects exposed to, actively infected with, or recovered from COVID-19 were included in the dataset. The repertoires were released in a freely available public database meant as a resource for research on the immune response to SARS-CoV-2. Samples came from the ongoing ImmuneRACE study (first 160 participants) plus 1,254 subjects from 6 global collaborators. A de-identified subject ID, COVID-19 status, age in years and sex were almost always included in the sample metadata. Where available, HLA class I and class II types were obtained from metadata supplied by the sample provider rather than from assay-based typing.

Each collaborating institution followed its own protocols to collect whole blood in K2EDTA tubes. For TCRbeta analysis, collaborators shipped samples in one of three forms: frozen whole blood, isolated PBMCs, or DNA extracted from either of those sample types. The CDR3 covers 14 residues, taking in both the cysteine and the phenylalanine. Just the 42-base CDR3 DNA is kept, in frame starting at base 1. The V end gives up 6 bases and the J end 4 bases, leaving 2 bases in the junction not matched to a gene. The germline V gene yields SNHLY for CDR1 and FYNNEI for CDR2. The immunoSEQ Assay, a bias-controlled multiplex PCR, was used to amplify TCRbeta CDR3 regions from genomic DNA. In the paper's pipeline: Within the assay, amplification of reference gene primers was used to estimate how many nucleated cells each sample contained. To quantify the absolute abundance of each unique TCRbeta CDR3 rearrangement, sequence reads were collapsed and filtered. For each sample, productive Simpson clonality was calculated as the square root of Simpson's diversity index across productive rearrangements. Entries here come from immuneACCESS through TCRdb and include only in-frame sequences with V and J called. Some clones fail to appear in such tables; in the studies checked, an unresolved V gene covers under half of the shortfall, and the cause of the remainder is unknown. The DNA was the basis for D and trimming; V, J and clone size are from that table. This sample gives about 20,000 clones in total; 88% of them show up just once. Roughly 3.2% of the sample belongs to the ten largest clones.

General conclusions and limits of the study: How much clinical and demographic metadata was included differed by source and by participant, and the metadata was provided uncurated.

Comments on this clone: Which antigen it targets is not known. No much larger clone is present one base from it, and per-base qualities are unavailable.

The rearrangement joined TRBV2 to TRBJ2-2, with 10 central nucleotides matching TRBD1. The receptor's source is a human donor in a cohort sampled during active COVID-19. What was sequenced was peripheral blood. CDR3 sequence: CASRGQGSTGELFF. Read as DNA, the sequence is TGTGCCAGCAGGGGACAGGGGTCCACCGGGGAGCTGTTTTTT. This CDR3, with the reference TRBV2 and TRBJ2-2 proteins standing in past its ends, gives the full variable domain EPEVTQTPSHQVTQMGQEVILRCVPISNHLYFYWYRQILGQKVEFLVSFYNNEISEKSEIFDDQFSVERPDGSNFTLKIRSTKLEDSAMYFCASRGQGSTGELFFGEGSRLTVL.